Below, 27 T cell receptor beta chains from the same sample are listed, as sequenced in a study of STAT5B mutations in CD4+ large granular lymphocyte leukemia. Clones were sequenced by immunoSEQ multiplex PCR, and TCRdb holds only the in-frame ones, with some missing. There are around 34,000 clones in the sample; approximately 85% occur only once, and around 1.3% lies in the top ten. Sequenced input: CD4+ T cells from blood buffy coats. Source of these receptors: a human donor in good health.

The V and J genes are TRBV6-5 and TRBJ1-2; no definite D call. The CDR3 is 14 residues long. V was trimmed by 0 bases and J by 9 bases, leaving 14 bases between them. Germline V lookup: CDR1 MNHEY, CDR2 SVGAGI. The CDR3: CASSYSRGIGSYTF. CDR3 in DNA: TGTGCCAGCAGTTACTCGCGAGGGATCGGGAGCTACACCTTC.

The rearrangement uses TRBV5-1 and TRBJ1-4; D may be TRBD1 (6 bases). There are 14 residues in the CDR3. Germline V gene data show CDR1 as SGHRS and CDR2 as YFSETQ. Trimming took 2 bases from V and 3 from J, leaving 8 bases between them. This CDR3 is CASSLGGSNEKLFF. The CDR3 coding sequence is TGCGCCAGCAGCTTAGGGGGATCTAATGAAAAACTGTTTTTT.

This chain links TRBV4-1 with TRBJ2-1, with TRBD2 matching over 7 bases. The CDR3 covers 16 residues. Germline V gene data show CDR1 as MGHRA and CDR2 as YSYEKL. V lost 1 base to trimming and J lost 4 bases; unmatched junction nucleotides: 7. The CDR3: CASSQVRLAVYNEQFF. The CDR3, as DNA: TGCGCCAGCAGCCAAGTACGCCTAGCGGTTTACAATGAGCAGTTCTTC.

The rearrangement links TRBV7-2 to TRBJ2-7; perhaps D is TRBD1 or TRBD2 (5 bases each). The CDR3 consists of 15 residues. The V gene's germline CDR1 is SGHTA and CDR2 FQGNSA. Trimming shortened V by 3 bases and J by 3 bases, and 15 bases separated the two germline ends. This CDR3 reads CASSLTGAEGYEQYF. The CDR3 DNA follows: TGTGCCAGCAGCTTGACCGGGGCTGAGGGCTACGAGCAGTACTTC.

The V and J genes are TRBV10-1 and TRBJ1-1; unclear D gene. CDR3 length: 14 amino acids. The V gene lost 3 bases and the J gene lost 1 base, with 9 bases spanning the gap. Germline CDR1 WNHNN, CDR2 SYGVQD (reference sequence). The CDR3 DNA reads TGCGCCAGCAGTGATGGAGTCGGGAACACTGAAGCTTTCTTT. This translates into CASSDGVGNTEAFF.

V usage is TRBV11-2 and J usage is TRBJ2-5, with TRBD1 identical over 10 bases. Germline CDR1 and CDR2: SGHAT and FQNNGV. With 5 bases clipped from V and 1 base from J, the junction kept 4 bases outside the gene matches. This CDR3 has 15 residues. CDR3 sequence reads: CASSHRDRGQETQYF. DNA of the CDR3: TGTGCCAGCAGCCACCGGGACAGGGGCCAAGAGACCCAGTACTTC. Full variable domain (missing parts from reference TRBV11-2 and TRBJ2-5): EAGVAQSPRYKIIEKRQSVAFWCNPISGHATLYWYQQILGQGPKLLIQFQNNGVVDDSQLPKDRFSAERLKGVDSTLKIQPAKLEDSAVYLCASSHRDRGQETQYFGPGTRLLVL.

The rearrangement joins TRBV5-5 to TRBJ1-1, with D hard to call. V shed 3 bases and J shed 5 bases, with 8 bases lying between them. Germline CDR1 SGHKS, CDR2 YYEKEE (reference sequence). This CDR3 comprises 12 residues. CDR3 sequence: CASSWGRTEAFF. The CDR3 nucleotides read TGTGCCAGCAGCTGGGGTAGGACTGAAGCTTTCTTT.

The chain is built from TRBV4-2 and TRBJ1-2; no definite D call. Per the germline V gene, CDR1 is LGHNA and CDR2 is YNFKEQ. The V end was cut by 0 bases, the J end by 0 bases, with 5 bases between. The length of the CDR3 is 14 residues. The DNA of the CDR3 is TGTGCCAGCAGCCAAGAGATACCTAACTATGGCTACACCTTC. This sequence encodes CASSQEIPNYGYTF.

The chain recombines TRBV27 with TRBJ2-1; TRBD2 aligns across 7 bases. The V segment lost 2 bases and the J segment 2 bases; nucleotides outside the gene matches: 3. This CDR3 contains 15 residues. Germline V gene data show CDR1 as MNHEY and CDR2 as SMNVEV (reference sequence). The CDR3 coding sequence is TGTGCCAGCAGTTTAGGGGCGGGGGCCTACAATGAGCAGTTCTTC. Residues: CASSLGAGAYNEQFF.

The table lists this clone with a count of one. J is TRBJ2-2 and V is TRBV18, with TRBD2 as a possible D gene (6 bases). The CDR3 loop spans 17 amino acids. Trimming pared 2 bases from V and 2 bases from J, leaving 15 bases between. CDR1 and CDR2 from the germline V gene are KGHSH and LQKENI. The CDR3 protein is CASSPRSQGGNTGELFF. CDR3 DNA: TGTGCCAGCTCACCAAGAAGTCAGGGAGGTAACACCGGGGAGCTGTTTTTT.

CDR3 sequence (DNA): TGTGCCACGCGGGGGGGAAGCACAGATACGCAGTATTTT. This translates into CATRGGSTDTQYF. The V call is TRBV5-4, the J call TRBJ2-3; 9 bases match TRBD2. From germline, CDR1 is SGHNT and CDR2 YYREEE (reference sequence). The J segment lost 0 bases and the V segment lost 9 bases, leaving 2 bases of the junction unmatched. This CDR3 contains 13 residues.

The chain carries TRBV9 and TRBJ2-7; 9 bases are shared with TRBD2. CDR3 length: 15 amino acids. CDR1 and CDR2 (germline): SGDLS, YYNGEE. Trimming took 0 bases from V and 2 from J; bases not matched to a gene: 3. The CDR3 protein is CASSVAAGGPYEQYF. CDR3 nucleotides: TGTGCCAGCAGCGTAGCGGCGGGAGGGCCCTACGAGCAGTACTTC.

CDR3 in amino acids: CASSSGQGTYEQYF. CDR3 bases: TGTGCCAGCAGTTCTGGTCAGGGAACCTACGAGCAGTACTTC. The chain joins TRBV6-5 to TRBJ2-7; D perhaps matches TRBD1 (5 bases). The V end lost 4 bases, the J end lost 2 bases, and 12 bases lay between the germline ends. The length of the CDR3 is 14 residues. The germline V gene has CDR1 MNHEY and CDR2 SVGAGI.

The rearrangement links TRBV5-1 to TRBJ2-3, with TRBD1 matching over 8 bases. CDR3 size: 19 residues. Germline CDR1 and CDR2: SGHRS and YFSETQ. Trimming cost V 2 bases and J 1 base; bases outside gene matches: 15. CDR3: CASSFPRDRSPIGTDTQYF. The DNA of the CDR3 is TGCGCCAGCAGCTTTCCTCGGGACAGGTCCCCAATCGGCACAGATACGCAGTATTTT.

The chain has TRBV27 and TRBJ1-1; D remains ambiguous. The CDR3 extends over 15 amino acids. V was clipped by 6 bases and J by 5 bases, with 19 bases between them. CDR1 and CDR2 from the germline V gene are MNHEY and SMNVEV (reference sequence). The CDR3 DNA reads TGTGCCAGCAGGACCCCGGGCCCTGCGGGAACTGAAGCTTTCTTT. This encodes CASRTPGPAGTEAFF.

The chain couples TRBV6-6 to TRBJ1-1, with 8 bases that match TRBD1. This CDR3 spans 13 amino acids. Germline CDR1 and CDR2: MNHNY and SVGAGI (reference sequence). Trimming removed 4 bases from V and 4 bases from J; junction bases left unmatched: 2. The CDR3 sequence is CASSFGQGTEAFF. CDR3 DNA: TGTGCCAGCAGTTTCGGACAGGGCACTGAAGCTTTCTTT.

This clone was counted a single time. The gene calls are TRBV9 and TRBJ2-1; 8 positions agree with TRBD1. Germline trimming cut 3 bases from V and 5 bases from J; bases unmatched to any gene: 7. Germline values: CDR1 SGDLS, CDR2 YYNGEE. The CDR3 length is 15 residues. The CDR3 sequence is CASSGSGGADNEQFF. Written as DNA, the CDR3 is TGTGCCAGCAGCGGTTCAGGGGGCGCCGACAATGAGCAGTTCTTC.

As DNA, the CDR3 is TGTGCCAGCAGCGTCGGGCCCCATCAGTTCTTC. Amino acid sequence: CASSVGPHQFF. The gene calls are TRBV9 and TRBJ2-1; D remains ambiguous. The V end was cut by 2 bases, the J end by 13 bases, with 10 bases between. Per the germline V gene, CDR1 is SGDLS and CDR2 is YYNGEE. The CDR3 loop spans 11 amino acids.

The chain joins TRBV7-3 to TRBJ2-1; 7 nucleotides align to TRBD1. The CDR3 totals 14 residues. Germline CDR1 is SGHTA and CDR2 is FQGTGA. V was pared by 0 bases and J by 5 bases, with 1 base of the junction left unmatched. DNA for the CDR3: TGTGCCAGCAGCTTAACGACAGGGAACAATGAGCAGTTCTTC. It is translated as CASSLTTGNNEQFF. The variable domain in full, with the rest retrieved from reference TRBV7-3 and TRBJ2-1, is GAGVSQTPSNKVTEKGKYVELRCDPISGHTALYWYRQSLGQGPEFLIYFQGTGAADDSGLPNDRFFAVRPEGSVSTLKIQRTERGDSAVYLCASSLTTGNNEQFFGPGTRLTVL.

The V and J genes are TRBV19 and TRBJ2-7; 9 nucleotides agree with TRBD2. This CDR3 contains 14 residues. CDR1 and CDR2 (germline): LNHDA, SQIVND (reference sequence). With V trimmed by 5 bases and J by 6 bases, 8 bases remained unmatched. The CDR3 region is CASSLPGLAGEQYF. CDR3 nucleotides: TGTGCCAGTAGTTTACCGGGACTAGCTGGCGAGCAGTACTTC.

This clone was seen once. The V gene is TRBV7-2, the J gene TRBJ1-5; no clear D. The CDR3 is 13 amino acids. Trimming cost V 3 bases and J 4 bases, with 7 bases left between them. Germline CDR1 SGHTA, CDR2 FQGNSA. CDR3 sequence reads: CASSFGGNQPQHF. The CDR3 DNA follows: TGTGCCAGCAGCTTTGGCGGTAATCAGCCCCAGCATTTT.

The genes are TRBV5-1 and TRBJ2-7, with TRBD1 matching over 8 bases. From germline, CDR1 is SGHRS and CDR2 YFSETQ. V was clipped by 0 bases and J by 4 bases; unmatched bases: 6. There are 15 residues in the CDR3. Here the CDR3 DNA reads TGCGCCAGCAGCTTGGTTAGCGGACAGGGTTACGAGCAGTACTTC. Translation gives CASSLVSGQGYEQYF.

The gene calls are TRBV5-6 and TRBJ2-4; D not certain. CDR1 is SGHDT and CDR2 is YYEEEE in the germline V gene. V was pared by 0 bases and J by 0 bases, with 4 bases between. The CDR3 consists of 14 residues. CDR3 nucleotides: TGTGCCAGCAGCTTGGGCCGAGCCAAAAACATTCAGTACTTC. It encodes CASSLGRAKNIQYF.

The rearrangement uses TRBV11-3 and TRBJ2-7; TRBD1 matches 11 bases. The CDR3 has 14 residues. CDR1 is SGHNT and CDR2 is YENEEA in the germline V gene. The V segment lost 5 bases and the J segment 5 bases; nucleotides outside the gene matches: 5. The CDR3 is CASSHRGQGDEQYF. The CDR3 DNA follows: TGTGCCAGCAGCCACCGGGGACAGGGGGACGAGCAGTACTTC.

The V call is TRBV5-1, the J call TRBJ1-5; possible D gene TRBD1, 5 bases. From germline, CDR1 is SGHRS and CDR2 YFSETQ. The CDR3 spans 15 residues. V was pared by 4 bases and J by 0 bases, with 11 bases between. The CDR3 region is CASSRGGDSNQPQHF. The CDR3 DNA reads TGCGCCAGCAGCAGAGGAGGGGATAGCAATCAGCCCCAGCATTTT.

Only one count was recorded for this clone. V gene TRBV14 combines with J gene TRBJ2-5; no clear D. Germline loops: CDR1 SGHDN, CDR2 FVKESK. V was clipped by 4 bases and J by 7 bases, with 16 bases between them. The CDR3 has 14 amino acids. The CDR3 DNA is TGTGCCAGCAGCCTCCAACTTGCATCGGGGACCCAGTACTTC. It is translated as CASSLQLASGTQYF.

The chain couples TRBV7-2 to TRBJ1-5; D gene uncertain. Trimming removed 2 bases from V and 4 bases from J, with 9 bases in between. Germline V lookup: CDR1 SGHTA, CDR2 FQGNSA. The CDR3 has 14 residues. The CDR3 here is CASSLRRGNQPQHF. The CDR3 coding sequence is TGTGCCAGCAGCTTAAGGCGCGGGAATCAGCCCCAGCATTTT.